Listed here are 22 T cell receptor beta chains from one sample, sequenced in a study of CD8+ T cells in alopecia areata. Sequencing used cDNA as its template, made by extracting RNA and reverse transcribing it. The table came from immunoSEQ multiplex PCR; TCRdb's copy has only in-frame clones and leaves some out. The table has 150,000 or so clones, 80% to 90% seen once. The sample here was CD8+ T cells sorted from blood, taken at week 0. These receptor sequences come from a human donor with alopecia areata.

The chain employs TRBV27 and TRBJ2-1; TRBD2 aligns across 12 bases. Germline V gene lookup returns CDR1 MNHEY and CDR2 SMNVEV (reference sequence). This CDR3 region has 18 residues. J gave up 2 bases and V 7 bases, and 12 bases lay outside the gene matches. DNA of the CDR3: TGTGCCAGCACCTTCTTGACTAGCGGGGGCCTAACCTACAATGAGCAGTTCTTC. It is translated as CASTFLTSGGLTYNEQFF.

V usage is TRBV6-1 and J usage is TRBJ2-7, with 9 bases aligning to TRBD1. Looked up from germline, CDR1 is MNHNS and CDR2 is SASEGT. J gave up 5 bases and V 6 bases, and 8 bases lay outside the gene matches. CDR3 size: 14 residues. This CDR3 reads CASREGQGPHEQYF. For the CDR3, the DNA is TGTGCCAGCAGAGAGGGACAGGGACCCCACGAGCAGTACTTC.

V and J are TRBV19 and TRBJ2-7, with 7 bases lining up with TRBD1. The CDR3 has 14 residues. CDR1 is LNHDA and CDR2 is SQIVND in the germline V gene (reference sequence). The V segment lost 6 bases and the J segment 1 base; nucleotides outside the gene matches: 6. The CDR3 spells CASSLRDSSYEQYF. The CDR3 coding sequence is TGTGCCAGTAGCCTCCGGGACAGTTCCTACGAGCAGTACTTC.

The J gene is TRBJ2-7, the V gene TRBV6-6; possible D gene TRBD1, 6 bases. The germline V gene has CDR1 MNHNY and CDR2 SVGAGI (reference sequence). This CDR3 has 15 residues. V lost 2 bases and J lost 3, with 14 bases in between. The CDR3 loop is CASSYDATGLYEQYF. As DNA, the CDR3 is TGTGCCAGCAGTTACGACGCGACAGGTCTCTACGAGCAGTACTTC.

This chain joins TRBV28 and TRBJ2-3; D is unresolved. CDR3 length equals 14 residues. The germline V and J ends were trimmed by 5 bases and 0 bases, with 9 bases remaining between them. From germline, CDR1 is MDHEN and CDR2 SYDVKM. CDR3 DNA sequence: TGTGCCAGCAGTCCCCAACAGAGCACAGATACGCAGTATTTT. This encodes CASSPQQSTDTQYF.

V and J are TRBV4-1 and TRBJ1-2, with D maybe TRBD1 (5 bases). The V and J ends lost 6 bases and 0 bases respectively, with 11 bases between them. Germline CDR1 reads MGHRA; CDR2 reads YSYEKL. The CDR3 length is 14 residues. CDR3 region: CASRSEGTNYGYTF. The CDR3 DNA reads TGCGCCAGCAGATCAGAGGGGACTAACTATGGCTACACCTTC.

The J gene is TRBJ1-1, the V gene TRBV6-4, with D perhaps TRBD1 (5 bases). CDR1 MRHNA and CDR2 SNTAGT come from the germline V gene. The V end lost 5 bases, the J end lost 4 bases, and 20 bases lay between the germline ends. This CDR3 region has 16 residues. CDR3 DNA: TGTGCCAGCAGTAGACTTCGAGGGCAGGGTTTCACTGAAGCTTTCTTT. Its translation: CASSRLRGQGFTEAFF.

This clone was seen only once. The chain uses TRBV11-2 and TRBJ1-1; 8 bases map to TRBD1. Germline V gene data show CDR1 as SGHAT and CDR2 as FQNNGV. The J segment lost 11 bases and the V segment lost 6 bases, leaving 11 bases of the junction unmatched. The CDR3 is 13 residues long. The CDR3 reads CASSRTGTYEAFF. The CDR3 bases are TGTGCCAGCAGTCGGACAGGGACCTATGAGGCTTTCTTT. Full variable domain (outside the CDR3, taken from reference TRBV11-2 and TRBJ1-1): EAGVAQSPRYKIIEKRQSVAFWCNPISGHATLYWYQQILGQGPKLLIQFQNNGVVDDSQLPKDRFSAERLKGVDSTLKIQPAKLEDSAVYLCASSRTGTYEAFFGQGTRLTVV.

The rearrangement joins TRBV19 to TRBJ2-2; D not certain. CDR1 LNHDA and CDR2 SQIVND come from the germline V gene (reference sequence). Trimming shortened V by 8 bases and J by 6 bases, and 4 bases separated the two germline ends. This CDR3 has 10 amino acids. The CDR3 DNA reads TGTGCCAGTCTTTCCGGGGAGCTGTTTTTT. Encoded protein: CASLSGELFF.

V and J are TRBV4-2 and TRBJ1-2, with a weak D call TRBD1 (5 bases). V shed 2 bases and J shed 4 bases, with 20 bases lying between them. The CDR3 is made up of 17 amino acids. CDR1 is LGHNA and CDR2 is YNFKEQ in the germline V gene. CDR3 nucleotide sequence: TGTGCCAGCAGCCAACGTTTAAGTGGGGCGGACTCCTATGGCTACACCTTC. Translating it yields CASSQRLSGADSYGYTF.

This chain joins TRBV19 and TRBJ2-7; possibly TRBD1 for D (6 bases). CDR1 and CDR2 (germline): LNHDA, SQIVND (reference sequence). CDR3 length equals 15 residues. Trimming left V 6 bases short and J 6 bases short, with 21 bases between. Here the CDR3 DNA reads TGTGCCAGTAGCCTCGCAAGCTCCACAGGGTCCGAGCAGTACTTC. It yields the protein CASSLASSTGSEQYF.

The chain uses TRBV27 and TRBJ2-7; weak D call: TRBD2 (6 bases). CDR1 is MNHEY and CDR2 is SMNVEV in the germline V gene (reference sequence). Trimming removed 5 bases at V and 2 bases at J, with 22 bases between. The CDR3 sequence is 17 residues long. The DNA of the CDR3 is TGTGCCAGCAGTCCCCAAGACACCGGGACTGAACCCTACGAGCAGTACTTC. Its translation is CASSPQDTGTEPYEQYF.

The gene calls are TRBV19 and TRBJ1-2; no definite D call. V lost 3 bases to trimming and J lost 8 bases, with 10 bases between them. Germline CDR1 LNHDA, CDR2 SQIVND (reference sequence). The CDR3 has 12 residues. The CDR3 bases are TGTGCCAGTAGTATGGGATATGTCGGCTACACCTTC. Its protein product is CASSMGYVGYTF.

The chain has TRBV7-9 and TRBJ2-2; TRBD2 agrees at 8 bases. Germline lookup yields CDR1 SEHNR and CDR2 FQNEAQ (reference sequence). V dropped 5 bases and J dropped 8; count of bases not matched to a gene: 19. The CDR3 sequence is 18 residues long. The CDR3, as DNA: TGTGCCAGCAGCCCACCCCCGACTCGGCCGGGGGGGGCAGGGGAGCTGTTTTTT. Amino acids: CASSPPPTRPGGAGELFF.

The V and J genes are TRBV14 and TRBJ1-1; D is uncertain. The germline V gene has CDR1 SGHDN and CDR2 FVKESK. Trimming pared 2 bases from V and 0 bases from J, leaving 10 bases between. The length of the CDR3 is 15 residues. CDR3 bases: TGTGCCAGCAGCCAAAATGGGGAGATGAACACTGAAGCTTTCTTT. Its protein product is CASSQNGEMNTEAFF. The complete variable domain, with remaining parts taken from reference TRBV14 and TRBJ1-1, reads EAGVTQFPSHSVIEKGQTVTLRCDPISGHDNLYWYRRVMGKEIKFLLHFVKESKQDESGMPNNRFLAERTGGTYSTLKVQPAELEDSGVYFCASSQNGEMNTEAFFGQGTRLTVV.

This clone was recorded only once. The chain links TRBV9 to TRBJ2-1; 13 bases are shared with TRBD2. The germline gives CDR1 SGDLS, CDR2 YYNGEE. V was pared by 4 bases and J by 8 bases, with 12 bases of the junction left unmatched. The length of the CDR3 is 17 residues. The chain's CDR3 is CASSITSGRAHTDEQFF. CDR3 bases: TGTGCCAGCAGCATTACTAGCGGGAGGGCCCATACCGATGAGCAGTTCTTC. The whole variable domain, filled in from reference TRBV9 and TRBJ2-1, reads DSGVTQTPKHLITATGQRVTLRCSPRSGDLSVYWYQQSLDQGLQFLIQYYNGEERAKGNILERFSAQQFPDLHSELNLSSLELGDSALYFCASSITSGRAHTDEQFFGPGTRLTVL.

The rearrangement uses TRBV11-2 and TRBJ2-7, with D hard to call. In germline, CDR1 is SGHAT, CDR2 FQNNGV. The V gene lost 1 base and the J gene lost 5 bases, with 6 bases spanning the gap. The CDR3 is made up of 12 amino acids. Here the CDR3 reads CASSLAPHEQYF. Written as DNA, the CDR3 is TGTGCCAGCAGCTTAGCCCCTCACGAGCAGTACTTC.

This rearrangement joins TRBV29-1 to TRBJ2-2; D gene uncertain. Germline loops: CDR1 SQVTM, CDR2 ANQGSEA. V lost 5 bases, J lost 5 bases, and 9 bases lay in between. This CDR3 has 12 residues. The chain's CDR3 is CSVLGETGELFF. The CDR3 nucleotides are TGCAGCGTTCTTGGAGAGACCGGGGAGCTGTTTTTT.

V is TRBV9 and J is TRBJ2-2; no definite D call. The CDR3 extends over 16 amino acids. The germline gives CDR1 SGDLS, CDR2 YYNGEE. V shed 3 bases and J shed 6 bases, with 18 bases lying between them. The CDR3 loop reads CASSALVPITAGELFF. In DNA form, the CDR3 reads TGTGCCAGCAGCGCCTTGGTCCCGATAACTGCCGGGGAGCTGTTTTTT.

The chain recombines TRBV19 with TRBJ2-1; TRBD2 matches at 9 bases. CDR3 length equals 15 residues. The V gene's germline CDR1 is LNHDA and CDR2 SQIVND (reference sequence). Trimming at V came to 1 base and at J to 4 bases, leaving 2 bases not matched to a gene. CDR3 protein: CASSIGGGVYNEQFF. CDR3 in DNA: TGTGCCAGTAGTATAGGCGGGGGGGTTTACAATGAGCAGTTCTTC.

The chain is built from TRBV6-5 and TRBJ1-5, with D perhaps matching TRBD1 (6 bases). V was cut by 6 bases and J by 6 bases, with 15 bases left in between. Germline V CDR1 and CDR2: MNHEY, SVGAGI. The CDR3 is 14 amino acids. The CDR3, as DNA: TGTGCCAGCAGCCTAGGACAGACGCTTCAGCCCCAGCATTTT. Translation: CASSLGQTLQPQHF.

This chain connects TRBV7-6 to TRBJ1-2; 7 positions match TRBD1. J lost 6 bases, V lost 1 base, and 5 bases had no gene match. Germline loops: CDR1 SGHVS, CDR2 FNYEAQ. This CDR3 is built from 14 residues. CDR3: CASSLGQGLDGYTF. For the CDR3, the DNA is TGTGCCAGCAGCTTAGGACAGGGTTTAGATGGCTACACCTTC.